This note documents a single TCR beta chain sequence. Its antigen is undetermined. The sample originates from a study of radiation and T cells in renal cell carcinoma. The data were produced by immunoSEQ multiplex PCR, yet TCRdb's version contains in-frame clones alone and is incomplete. The sample includes fewer than 10,000 clones, about 61% seen only once; the top ten take 20%. Points from the study as a whole: In nephrectomy-only tumors, top 100 clonotypes averaged approximately 40%, versus roughly 54% irradiated. Intratumoral heterogeneity was not captured in these roughly 1 g regions.

The CDR3 contains 14 residues. The ends lost 5 bases at V and 5 bases at J; junction bases unmatched: 8. The germline CDR1 and CDR2 sequences are LGHNA and YNFKEQ. Treatment reported: treatment-naive control, cytoreductive nephrectomy. Control samples are tumors resected by cytoreductive nephrectomy without prior radiation. The patient's renal cell carcinoma had clear cell pathology. V is TRBV4-2 and J is TRBJ1-1; 7 bases align to TRBD1. The sequences come from tumor tissue, collected from a patient whose treatment was nephrectomy without radiotherapy. The TCR originated in a man aged 60 to 75 with renal cell carcinoma. CDR3 loop: CASSKGQTETEAFF. CDR3 DNA: TGTGCCAGCAGCAAGGGACAGACCGAAACTGAAGCTTTCTTT.